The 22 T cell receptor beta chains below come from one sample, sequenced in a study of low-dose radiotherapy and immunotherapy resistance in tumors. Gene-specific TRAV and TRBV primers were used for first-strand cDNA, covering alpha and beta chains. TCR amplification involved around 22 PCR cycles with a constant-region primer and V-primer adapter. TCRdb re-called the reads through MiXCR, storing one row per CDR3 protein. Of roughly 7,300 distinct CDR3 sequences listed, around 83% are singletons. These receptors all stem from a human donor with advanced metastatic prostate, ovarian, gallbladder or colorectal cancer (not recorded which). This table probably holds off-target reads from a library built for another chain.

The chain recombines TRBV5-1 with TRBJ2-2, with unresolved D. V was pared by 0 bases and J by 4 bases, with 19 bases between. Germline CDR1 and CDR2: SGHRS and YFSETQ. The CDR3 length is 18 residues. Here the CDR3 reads CASSLVFRAIQTTGELFF. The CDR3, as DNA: TGCGCCAGCAGCTTGGTTTTTAGAGCGATTCAGACCACCGGGGAGCTGTTTTTT.

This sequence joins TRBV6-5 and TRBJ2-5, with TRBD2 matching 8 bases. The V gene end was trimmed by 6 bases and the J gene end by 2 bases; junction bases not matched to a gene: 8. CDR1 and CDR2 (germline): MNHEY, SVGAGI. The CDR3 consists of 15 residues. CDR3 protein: CASSIPERGQETQYF. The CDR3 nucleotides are TGTGCCAGCAGCATACCCGAGCGGGGGCAAGAGACCCAGTACTTC.

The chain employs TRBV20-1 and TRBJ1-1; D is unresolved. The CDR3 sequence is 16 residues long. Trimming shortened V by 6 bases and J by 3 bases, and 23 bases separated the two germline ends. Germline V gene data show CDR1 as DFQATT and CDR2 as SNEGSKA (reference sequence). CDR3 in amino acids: CSARTLTDGWDTEAFF. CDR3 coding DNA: TGCAGTGCCCGTACCTTAACCGACGGGTGGGACACTGAAGCTTTCTTT.

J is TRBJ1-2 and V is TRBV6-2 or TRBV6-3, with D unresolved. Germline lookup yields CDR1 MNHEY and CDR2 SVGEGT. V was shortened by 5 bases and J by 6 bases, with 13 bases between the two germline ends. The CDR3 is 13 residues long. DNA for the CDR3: TGTGCCAGCAGTGAAGGCCTAGATGATGGCTACACCTTC. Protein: CASSEGLDDGYTF.

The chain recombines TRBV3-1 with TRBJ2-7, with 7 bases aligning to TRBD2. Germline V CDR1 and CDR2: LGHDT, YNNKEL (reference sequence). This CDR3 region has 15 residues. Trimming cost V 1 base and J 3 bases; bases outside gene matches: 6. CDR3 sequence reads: CASSQGLAGVYEQYF. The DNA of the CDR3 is TGTGCCAGCAGCCAAGGATTGGCGGGGGTCTACGAGCAGTACTTC.

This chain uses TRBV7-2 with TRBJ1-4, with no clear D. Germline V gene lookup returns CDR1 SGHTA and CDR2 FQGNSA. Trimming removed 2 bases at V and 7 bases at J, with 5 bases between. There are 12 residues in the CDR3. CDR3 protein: CASSLRGEKLFF. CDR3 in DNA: TGTGCCAGCAGCTTACGGGGTGAAAAACTGTTTTTT.

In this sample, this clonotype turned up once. The CDR3 nucleotides read TGTGCCAGCAGCCCAAGGGGGGGGCAAGAGACCCAGTACTTC. Its protein is CASSPRGGQETQYF. The chain recombines TRBV11-2 with TRBJ2-5, with D tentatively TRBD2 (7 bases). The CDR3 contains 14 residues. The germline gives CDR1 SGHAT, CDR2 FQNNGV. V was clipped by 5 bases and J by 2 bases, with 12 bases between them.

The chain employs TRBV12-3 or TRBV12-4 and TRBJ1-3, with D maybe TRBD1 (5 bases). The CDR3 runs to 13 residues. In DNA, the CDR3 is TGTGCTTCGGCGGGGCTCTCCGGAAACACCATATATTTT. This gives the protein CASAGLSGNTIYF.

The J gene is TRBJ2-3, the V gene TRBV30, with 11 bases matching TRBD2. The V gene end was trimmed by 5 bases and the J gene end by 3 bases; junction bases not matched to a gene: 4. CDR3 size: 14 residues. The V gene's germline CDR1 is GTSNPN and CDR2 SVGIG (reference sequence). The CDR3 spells CAWGGLAATDTQYF. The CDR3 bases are TGTGCCTGGGGGGGACTAGCGGCGACAGATACGCAGTATTTT.

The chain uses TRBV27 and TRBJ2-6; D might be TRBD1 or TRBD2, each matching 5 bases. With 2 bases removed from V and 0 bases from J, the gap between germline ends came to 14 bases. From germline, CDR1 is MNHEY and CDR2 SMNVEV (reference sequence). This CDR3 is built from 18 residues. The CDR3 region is CASSLKAPGSSGANVLTF. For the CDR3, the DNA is TGTGCCAGCAGTTTAAAGGCCCCAGGGAGCTCTGGGGCCAACGTCCTGACTTTC.

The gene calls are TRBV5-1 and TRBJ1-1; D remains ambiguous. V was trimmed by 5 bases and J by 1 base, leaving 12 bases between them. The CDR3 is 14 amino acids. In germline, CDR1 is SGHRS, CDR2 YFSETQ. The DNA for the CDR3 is TGCGCCAGCAGGATAGAGACGGAGAACACTGAAGCTTTCTTT. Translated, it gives CASRIETENTEAFF. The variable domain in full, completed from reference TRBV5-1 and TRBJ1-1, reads KAGVTQTPRYLIKTRGQQVTLSCSPISGHRSVSWYQQTPGQGLQFLFEYFSETQRNKGNFPGRFSGRQFSNSRSEMNVSTLELGDSALYLCASRIETENTEAFFGQGTRLTVV.

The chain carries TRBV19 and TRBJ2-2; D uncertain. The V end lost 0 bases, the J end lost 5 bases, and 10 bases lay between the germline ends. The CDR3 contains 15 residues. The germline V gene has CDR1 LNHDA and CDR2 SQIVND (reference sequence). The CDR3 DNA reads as TGTGCCAGTAGTATAGATCCGGGCGGAACCGGGGAGCTGTTTTTT. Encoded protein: CASSIDPGGTGELFF. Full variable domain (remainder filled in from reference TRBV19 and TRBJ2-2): DGGITQSPKYLFRKEGQNVTLSCEQNLNHDAMYWYRQDPGQGLRLIYYSQIVNDFQKGDIAEGYSVSREKKESFPLTVTSAQKNPTAFYLCASSIDPGGTGELFFGEGSRLTVL.

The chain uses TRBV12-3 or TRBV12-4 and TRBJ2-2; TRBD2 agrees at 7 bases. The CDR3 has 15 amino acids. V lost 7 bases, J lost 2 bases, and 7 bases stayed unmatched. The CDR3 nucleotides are TGTGCCAGCACCACCGGGACTACTAACACCGGGGAGCTGTTTTTT. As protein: CASTTGTTNTGELFF.

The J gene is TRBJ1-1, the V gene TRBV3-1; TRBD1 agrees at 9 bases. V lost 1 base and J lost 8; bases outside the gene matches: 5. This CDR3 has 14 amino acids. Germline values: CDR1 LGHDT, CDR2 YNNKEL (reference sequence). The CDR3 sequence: CASSQASDRGEAFF. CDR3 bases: TGTGCCAGCAGCCAAGCAAGCGACAGGGGGGAAGCTTTCTTT.

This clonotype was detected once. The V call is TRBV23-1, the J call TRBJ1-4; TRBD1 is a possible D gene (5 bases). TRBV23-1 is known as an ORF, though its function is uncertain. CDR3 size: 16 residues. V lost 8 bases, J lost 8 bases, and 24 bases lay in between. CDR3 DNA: TGCGCCAGCCCCCTGCTCTCCGGGACTCGGGGGGAAAAACTGTTTTTT. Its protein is CASPLLSGTRGEKLFF.

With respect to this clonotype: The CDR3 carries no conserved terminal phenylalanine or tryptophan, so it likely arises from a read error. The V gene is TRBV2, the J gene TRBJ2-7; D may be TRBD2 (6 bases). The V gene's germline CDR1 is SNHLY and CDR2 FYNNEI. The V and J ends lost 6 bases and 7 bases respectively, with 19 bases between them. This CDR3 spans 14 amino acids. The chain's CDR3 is CASSPRGKGGEQYL. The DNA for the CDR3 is TGTGCCAGCAGCCCCCGGGGCAAGGGAGGTGAGCAGTACTTA.

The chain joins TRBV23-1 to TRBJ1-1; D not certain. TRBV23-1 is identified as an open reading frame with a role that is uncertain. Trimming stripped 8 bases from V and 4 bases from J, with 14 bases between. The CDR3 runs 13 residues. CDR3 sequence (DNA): TGCGCCAGCGTCCAAGGAATGAGCACTGAAGCTTTCTTT. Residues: CASVQGMSTEAFF.

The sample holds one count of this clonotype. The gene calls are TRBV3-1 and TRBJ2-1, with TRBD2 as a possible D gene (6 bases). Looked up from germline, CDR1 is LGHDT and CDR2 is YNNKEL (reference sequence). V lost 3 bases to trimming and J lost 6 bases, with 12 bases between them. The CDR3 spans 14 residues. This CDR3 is CASSHDSGGNEQFF. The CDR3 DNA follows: TGTGCCAGCAGCCATGATTCCGGGGGCAATGAGCAGTTCTTC.

The CDR3 reads CSAGQASNQPQHF. For the CDR3, the DNA is TGCAGTGCGGGACAGGCTAGCAATCAGCCCCAGCATTTT. This sequence joins TRBV20-1 and TRBJ1-5; 8 bases agree with TRBD1. The CDR3 covers 13 residues. Germline V gene data show CDR1 as DFQATT and CDR2 as SNEGSKA (reference sequence). V was clipped by 6 bases and J by 0 bases; unmatched bases: 1.

CDR3 protein: CASSLGDTGGETQYF. Written as DNA, the CDR3 is TGTGCCAGCAGCTTAGGGGACACCGGAGGAGAGACCCAGTACTTC. V usage is TRBV7-9 and J usage is TRBJ2-5, with a weak D call TRBD1 (6 bases). V lost 1 base to trimming and J lost 4 bases, with 13 bases between them. Looked up from germline, CDR1 is SEHNR and CDR2 is FQNEAQ (reference sequence). The CDR3 covers 15 residues.

Written as DNA, the CDR3 is TGCGCCAGCAGCTTGGGGCTTGAGAGGGGTTCCTACGAGCAGTACTTC. Translated: CASSLGLERGSYEQYF. J is TRBJ2-7 and V is TRBV5-1; D possibly uses TRBD1 or TRBD2 (5 bases each). The V and J ends lost 0 bases and 1 base respectively, with 14 bases between them. CDR3 length equals 16 residues. Germline V gene data show CDR1 as SGHRS and CDR2 as YFSETQ.

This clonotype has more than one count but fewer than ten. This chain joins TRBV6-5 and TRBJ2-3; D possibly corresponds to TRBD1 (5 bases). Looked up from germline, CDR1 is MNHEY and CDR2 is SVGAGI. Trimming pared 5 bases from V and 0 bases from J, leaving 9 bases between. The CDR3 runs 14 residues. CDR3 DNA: TGTGCCAGCAGTGCTAGGGGAAGCACAGATACGCAGTATTTT. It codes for CASSARGSTDTQYF.